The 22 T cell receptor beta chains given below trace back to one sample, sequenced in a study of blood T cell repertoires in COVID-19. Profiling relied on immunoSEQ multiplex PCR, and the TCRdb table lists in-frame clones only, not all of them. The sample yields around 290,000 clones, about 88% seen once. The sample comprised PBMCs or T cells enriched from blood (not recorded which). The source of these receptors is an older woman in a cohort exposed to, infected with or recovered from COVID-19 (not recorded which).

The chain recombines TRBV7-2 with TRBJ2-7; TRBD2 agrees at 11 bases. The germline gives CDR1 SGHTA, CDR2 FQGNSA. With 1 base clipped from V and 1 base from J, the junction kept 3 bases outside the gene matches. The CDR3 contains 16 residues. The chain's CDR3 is CASSLDSGGDSYEQYF. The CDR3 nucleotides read TGTGCCAGCAGCTTAGATAGCGGGGGGGATTCCTACGAGCAGTACTTC.

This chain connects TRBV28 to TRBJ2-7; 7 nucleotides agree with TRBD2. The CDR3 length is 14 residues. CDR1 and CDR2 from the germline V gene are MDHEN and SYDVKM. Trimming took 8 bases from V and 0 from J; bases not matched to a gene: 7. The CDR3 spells CASGGERNSYEQYF. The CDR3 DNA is TGTGCCAGCGGGGGGGAGCGGAACTCCTACGAGCAGTACTTC.

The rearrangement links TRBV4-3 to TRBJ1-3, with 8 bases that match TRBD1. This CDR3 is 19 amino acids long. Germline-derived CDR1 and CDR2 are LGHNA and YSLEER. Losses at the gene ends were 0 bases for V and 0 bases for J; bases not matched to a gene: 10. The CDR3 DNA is TGCGCCAGCAGCCAAGATGATACAGGGGGGCTGAGCTCTGGAAACACCATATATTTT. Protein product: CASSQDDTGGLSSGNTIYF.

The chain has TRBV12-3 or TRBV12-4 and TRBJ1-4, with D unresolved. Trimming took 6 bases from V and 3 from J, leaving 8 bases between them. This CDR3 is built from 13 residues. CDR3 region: CASRGNPNEKLFF. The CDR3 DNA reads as TGTGCCAGCAGGGGCAATCCTAATGAAAAACTGTTTTTT.

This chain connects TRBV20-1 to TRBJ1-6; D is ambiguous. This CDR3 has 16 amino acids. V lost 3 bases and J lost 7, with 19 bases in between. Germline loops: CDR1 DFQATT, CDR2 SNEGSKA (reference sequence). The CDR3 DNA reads TGCAGTGCTAGTGAGCCGACAACCTATAGAAATTCACCCCTCCACTTT. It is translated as CSASEPTTYRNSPLHF.

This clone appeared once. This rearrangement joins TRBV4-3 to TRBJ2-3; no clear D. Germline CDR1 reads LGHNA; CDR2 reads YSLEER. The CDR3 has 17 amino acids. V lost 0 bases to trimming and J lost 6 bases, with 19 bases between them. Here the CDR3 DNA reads TGCGCCAGCAGCCAAGAGTCCTACGGTTCCTCCTGGGATACGCAGTATTTT. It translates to CASSQESYGSSWDTQYF.

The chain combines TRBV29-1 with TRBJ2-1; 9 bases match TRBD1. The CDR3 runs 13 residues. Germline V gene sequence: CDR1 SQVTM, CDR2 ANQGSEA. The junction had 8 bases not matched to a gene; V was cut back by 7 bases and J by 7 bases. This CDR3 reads CSGGTGLRNEQFF. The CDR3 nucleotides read TGCAGCGGTGGGACAGGGCTTAGGAATGAGCAGTTCTTC.

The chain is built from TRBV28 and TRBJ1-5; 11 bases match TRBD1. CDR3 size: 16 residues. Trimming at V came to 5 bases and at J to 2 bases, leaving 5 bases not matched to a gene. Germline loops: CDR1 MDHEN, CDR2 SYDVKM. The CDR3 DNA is TGTGCCAGCAGTCCTCTGGACAGGGGGCGCAATCAGCCCCAGCATTTT. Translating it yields CASSPLDRGRNQPQHF.

The CDR3, as DNA: TGTGCCAGCCACTGGGACACAATCACAGATACGCAGTATTTT. It translates to CASHWDTITDTQYF. J is TRBJ2-3 and V is TRBV18; D may be TRBD1 (6 bases). Trimming removed 8 bases at V and 2 bases at J, with 14 bases between. The germline V gene encodes CDR1 KGHSH and CDR2 LQKENI. The CDR3 covers 14 residues. Together with reference TRBV18 and TRBJ2-3, the CDR3 gives the full variable domain: NAGVMQNPRHLVRRRGQEARLRCSPMKGHSHVYWYRQLPEEGLKFMVYLQKENIIDESGMPKERFSAEFPKEGPSILRIQQVVRGDSAAYFCASHWDTITDTQYFGPGTRLTVL.

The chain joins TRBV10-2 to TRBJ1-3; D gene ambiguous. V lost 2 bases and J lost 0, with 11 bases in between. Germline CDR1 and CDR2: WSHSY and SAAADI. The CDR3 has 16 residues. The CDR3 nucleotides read TGCGCCAGCAGTGAGAATTACGGTGACTCTGGAAACACCATATATTTT. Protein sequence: CASSENYGDSGNTIYF.

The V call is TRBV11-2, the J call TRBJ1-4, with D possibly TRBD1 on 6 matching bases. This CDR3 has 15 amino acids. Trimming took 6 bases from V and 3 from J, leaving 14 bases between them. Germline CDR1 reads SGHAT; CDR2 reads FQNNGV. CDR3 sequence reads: CASRRGAGANEKLFF. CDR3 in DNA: TGTGCCAGCAGGAGGGGGGCGGGAGCTAATGAAAAACTGTTTTTT. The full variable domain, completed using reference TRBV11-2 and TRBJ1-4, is EAGVAQSPRYKIIEKRQSVAFWCNPISGHATLYWYQQILGQGPKLLIQFQNNGVVDDSQLPKDRFSAERLKGVDSTLKIQPAKLEDSAVYLCASRRGAGANEKLFFGSGTQLSVL.

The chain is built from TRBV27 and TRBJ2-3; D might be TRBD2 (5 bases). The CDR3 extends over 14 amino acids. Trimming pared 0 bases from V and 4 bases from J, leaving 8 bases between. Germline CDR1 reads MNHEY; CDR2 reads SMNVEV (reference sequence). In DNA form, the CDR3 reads TGTGCCAGCAGTTTATCGCGAGGGCCAGATACGCAGTATTTT. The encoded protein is CASSLSRGPDTQYF.

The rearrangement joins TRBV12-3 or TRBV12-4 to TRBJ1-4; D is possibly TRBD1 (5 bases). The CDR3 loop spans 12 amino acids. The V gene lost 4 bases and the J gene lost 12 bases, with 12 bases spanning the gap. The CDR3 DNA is TGTGCCAGCAGTTCCGATCCGGGGGAACTGTTTTTT. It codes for CASSSDPGELFF.

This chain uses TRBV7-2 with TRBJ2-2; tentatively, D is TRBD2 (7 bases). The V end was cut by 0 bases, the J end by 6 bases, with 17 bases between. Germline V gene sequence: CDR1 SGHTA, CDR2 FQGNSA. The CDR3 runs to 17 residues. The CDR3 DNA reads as TGTGCCAGCAGCTTAGCCTCGGCGGGGGCGGTAGCCGGGGAGCTGTTTTTT. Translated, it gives CASSLASAGAVAGELFF.

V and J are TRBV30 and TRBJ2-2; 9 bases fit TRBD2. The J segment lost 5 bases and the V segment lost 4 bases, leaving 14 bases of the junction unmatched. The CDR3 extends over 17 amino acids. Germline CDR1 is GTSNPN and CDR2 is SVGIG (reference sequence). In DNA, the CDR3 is TGTGCCTGGACCCTAGGGTGGCGGGAGGGCCATACCGGGGAGCTGTTTTTT. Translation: CAWTLGWREGHTGELFF.

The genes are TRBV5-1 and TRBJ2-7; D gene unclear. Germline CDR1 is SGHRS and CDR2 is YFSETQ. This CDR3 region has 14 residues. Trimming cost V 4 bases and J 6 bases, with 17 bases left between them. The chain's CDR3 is CASSILTEHGEQYF. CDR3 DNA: TGCGCCAGCAGCATCTTGACGGAGCATGGCGAGCAGTACTTC.

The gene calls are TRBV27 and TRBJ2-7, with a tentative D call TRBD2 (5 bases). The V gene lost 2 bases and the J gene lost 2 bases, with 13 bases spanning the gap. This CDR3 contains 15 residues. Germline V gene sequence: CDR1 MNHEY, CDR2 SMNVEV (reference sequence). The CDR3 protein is CASSLEYSAPYEQYF. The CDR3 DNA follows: TGTGCCAGCAGTTTAGAATATAGCGCCCCCTACGAGCAGTACTTC.

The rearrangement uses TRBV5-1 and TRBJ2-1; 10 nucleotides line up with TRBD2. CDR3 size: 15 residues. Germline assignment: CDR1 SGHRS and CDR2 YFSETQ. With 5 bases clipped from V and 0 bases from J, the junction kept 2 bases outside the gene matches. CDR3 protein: CASSSSGSSYNEQFF. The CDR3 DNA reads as TGCGCCAGCAGTTCTAGCGGGAGCTCCTACAATGAGCAGTTCTTC.

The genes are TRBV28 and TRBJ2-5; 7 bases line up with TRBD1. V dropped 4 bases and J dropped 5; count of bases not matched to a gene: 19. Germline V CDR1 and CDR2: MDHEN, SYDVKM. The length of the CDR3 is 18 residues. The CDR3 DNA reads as TGTGCCAGCAGTTCCAGGGATAGCCGACAGGGTTTAGGGGAGACCCAGTACTTC. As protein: CASSSRDSRQGLGETQYF.

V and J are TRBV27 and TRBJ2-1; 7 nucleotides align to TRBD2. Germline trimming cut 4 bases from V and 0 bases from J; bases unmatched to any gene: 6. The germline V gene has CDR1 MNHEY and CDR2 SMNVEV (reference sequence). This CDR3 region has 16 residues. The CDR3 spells CASSSGLESSYNEQFF. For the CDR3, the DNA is TGTGCCAGCAGTTCCGGACTAGAGAGCTCCTACAATGAGCAGTTCTTC.

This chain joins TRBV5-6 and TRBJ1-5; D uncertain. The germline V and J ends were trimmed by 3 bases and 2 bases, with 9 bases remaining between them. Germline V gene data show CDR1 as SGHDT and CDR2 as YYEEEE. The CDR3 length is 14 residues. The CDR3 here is CASSSVRGNQPQHF. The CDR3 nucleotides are TGTGCCAGCAGCTCTGTACGGGGCAATCAGCCCCAGCATTTT. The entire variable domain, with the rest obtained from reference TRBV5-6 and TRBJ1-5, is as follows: DAGVTQSPTHLIKTRGQQVTLRCSPKSGHDTVSWYQQALGQGPQFIFQYYEEEERQRGNFPDRFSGHQFPNYSSELNVNALLLGDSALYLCASSSVRGNQPQHFGDGTRLSIL.

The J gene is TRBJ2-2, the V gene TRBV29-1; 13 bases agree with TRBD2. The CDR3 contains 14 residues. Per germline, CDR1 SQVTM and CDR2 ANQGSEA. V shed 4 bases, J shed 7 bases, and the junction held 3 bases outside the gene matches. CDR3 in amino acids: CSVGGTSGIGELFF. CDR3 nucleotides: TGCAGCGTTGGAGGGACTAGCGGGATCGGGGAGCTGTTTTTT.